The 2 T cell receptor beta chains presented below share a single source sample, sequenced in a study of technical replicates of blood from a handful of donors. This table comes from immunoSEQ multiplex PCR, and its TCRdb copy is limited to in-frame clones, with some not included. This table holds more than 80,000 clones, 96% found once. The sequencing input was T cells isolated from PBMCs. These receptors were taken from a human donor in good health.

This clone was found once. The chain uses TRBV5-1 and TRBJ2-7; 7 nucleotides align to TRBD2. This CDR3 has 15 residues. The ends lost 0 bases at V and 1 base at J; junction bases unmatched: 4. CDR1 is SGHRS and CDR2 is YFSETQ in the germline V gene. CDR3 coding DNA: TGCGCCAGCAGCTTGGTAGCTAGCGGTTCCTACGAGCAGTACTTC. Translation: CASSLVASGSYEQYF.

The chain is built from TRBV4-1 and TRBJ2-5, with no clear D. There are 14 residues in the CDR3. Trimming stripped 1 base from V and 4 bases from J, with 10 bases between. From germline, CDR1 is MGHRA and CDR2 YSYEKL. The CDR3 is CASSQGLLGETQYF. DNA of the CDR3: TGCGCCAGCAGCCAAGGACTCCTGGGAGAGACCCAGTACTTC.